This section outlines one T cell receptor beta chain sequence together with its context. The sample originates from a study of control samples from healthy donors and cancer patients. The CDR3 is 13 residues long. Trimming removed 1 base from V and 7 bases from J; junction bases left unmatched: 1. The germline V gene encodes CDR1 LNHDA and CDR2 SQIVND (reference sequence). Assay: immunoSEQ multiplex PCR; the TCRdb copy retains only in-frame clones and omits some. This sample has about 220,000 clones; roughly 94% occur once, and the top ten carry about 1.6%. The sequencing input was blood. The chain has TRBV19 and TRBJ2-3; 8 bases map to TRBD1. This TCR came from a man aged 50 to 60 in good health. CDR3 nucleotide sequence: TGTGCCAGTAGTATAGGGGACAGGTATACGCAGTATTTT. It yields the protein CASSIGDRYTQYF.